One T cell receptor beta chain is described in this entry. These data are taken from a study of shared clonotypes between healthy human individuals. Source study methods: Junction-only sequences produced by ImmunoSEQ had no quality scores, so filtering differed. Here immunoSEQ multiplex PCR was the method, and the copy in TCRdb shows in-frame clones only, minus some. D and trimming come from the DNA, and the V and J calls and clone size come from that table. Of over a million clones listed, around 95% are singletons. Trimming stripped 5 bases from V and 5 bases from J, with 10 bases between. The CDR3 totals 13 residues. CDR1 is SGHTA, CDR2 FQGTGA, per germline. None of the donors, who were healthy HIV-negative adults, had recently had acute infections or vaccinations.

The chain recombines TRBV7-3 with TRBJ2-1; D is uncertain. This clonotype was obtained from a man between 25 and 39 years old in good health. The sequencing sample was made of naive CD4+ T cells sorted from blood. Subset in this sample: CD45RA+ positively selected. CDR3 sequence reads: CASSPSRDNEQFF. CDR3 coding DNA: TGTGCCAGCAGCCCCAGCCGGGACAATGAGCAGTTCTTC.